This TCR beta chain was found in a study of long-term antiretroviral therapy in people with HIV. Study-wide points: In HIV, the repertoires covered a tighter span of CDR3 lengths than in controls. Diversity rose after ART but stayed below transplant donor controls. Blood dates from 2004 to 2017, possibly under older ART regimens.

Sampling of each donor yielded at least one pre-ART PBMC sample and at least two post-ART PBMC samples. V was clipped by 2 bases and J by 11 bases, with 21 bases between them. The CDR3 totals 15 residues. CDR1 MNHNY and CDR2 SVGAGI come from the germline V gene (reference sequence). Of note for this clone: Antigen unknown.

Samples were assayed with immunoSEQ v3.0 at survey level. Clones were sequenced by immunoSEQ multiplex PCR, and TCRdb holds only the in-frame ones, with some missing. The data contain approximately 47,000 clones, around 84% of them seen just once; the ten biggest clones take up roughly 3%. This TCR was recovered from a young woman with HIV. Sequenced material: unsorted PBMCs, taken 0.8 years after starting antiretroviral therapy. The chain has TRBV6-6 and TRBJ1-1, with a weak D call TRBD1 (6 bases). The CDR3 sequence: CASSYGGLGGAEAFF. CDR3 coding DNA: TGTGCCAGCAGTTACGGGGGTTTGGGGGGCGCCGAGGCTTTCTTT.